Listed here are 27 T cell receptor beta chains from one sample, sequenced in a study of PD-L1 blockade in urothelial cancer. Sequencing used immunoSEQ multiplex PCR; TCRdb keeps in-frame clones, though not all of them. The repertoire holds 35,000 to 45,000 clones, with about 86% as singletons. The starting material was PBMCs, obtained around atezolizumab (anti-PD-L1) treatment. The origin of the receptors is a man aged 60-69 years with urothelial cancer.

This chain connects TRBV19 to TRBJ2-5; possible D gene TRBD1, 6 bases. The V gene's germline CDR1 is LNHDA and CDR2 SQIVND (reference sequence). Trimming left V 9 bases short and J 5 bases short, with 10 bases between. The CDR3 spans 11 residues. CDR3 DNA: TGTGCCAGCGCACAGGGTGAGACCCAGTACTTC. Its protein product is CASAQGETQYF.

This clone has more than one count but fewer than ten. This chain joins TRBV5-5 and TRBJ2-5, with TRBD1 matching over 8 bases. CDR1 SGHKS and CDR2 YYEKEE come from the germline V gene (reference sequence). The CDR3 is made up of 14 amino acids. The V gene end was trimmed by 0 bases and the J gene end by 4 bases; junction bases not matched to a gene: 2. The CDR3 reads CASSLGQGRETQYF. The CDR3 region has the DNA TGTGCCAGCAGCTTGGGACAGGGGAGAGAGACCCAGTACTTC.

V usage is TRBV5-1 and J usage is TRBJ1-1; TRBD1 is a possible D gene (6 bases). The CDR3 covers 15 residues. Trimming took off 3 bases at V and 0 bases at J, with 12 bases between the two ends. Looked up from germline, CDR1 is SGHRS and CDR2 is YFSETQ. The CDR3 here is CASSYATGLNTEAFF. CDR3 sequence (DNA): TGCGCCAGCAGCTACGCGACAGGTTTGAACACTGAAGCTTTCTTT.

This clone was detected only once. The chain has TRBV5-1 and TRBJ1-4; the match to TRBD1 covers 10 bases. This CDR3 region has 16 residues. Per germline, CDR1 SGHRS and CDR2 YFSETQ. After removal of 0 bases from V and 8 bases from J, the junction contained 7 bases not matched to a gene. Here the CDR3 reads CASSLATGGKWEKLFF. The DNA of the CDR3 is TGCGCCAGCAGCTTGGCGACAGGGGGCAAGTGGGAAAAACTGTTTTTT.

This clone has only a few counts. This rearrangement joins TRBV28 to TRBJ2-1; D is perhaps TRBD2 (5 bases). The CDR3 contains 15 residues. In germline, CDR1 is MDHEN, CDR2 SYDVKM. Trimming took off 6 bases at V and 10 bases at J, with 22 bases between the two ends. The CDR3 here is CASSLGSGVGREQFF. DNA for the CDR3: TGTGCCAGCAGCCTAGGGTCCGGGGTCGGGCGAGAGCAGTTCTTC.

This rearrangement joins TRBV28 to TRBJ1-4; the match to TRBD1 covers 12 bases. The germline CDR1 and CDR2 sequences are MDHEN and SYDVKM. J lost 8 bases, V lost 5 bases, and 6 bases had no gene match. This CDR3 is 15 amino acids long. CDR3 sequence: CASSGSGTGGEKLFF. CDR3 coding DNA: TGTGCCAGCAGTGGCTCCGGGACAGGGGGCGAAAAACTGTTTTTT.

The sample holds one count of this clone. The chain couples TRBV6-1 to TRBJ1-1, with 8 positions matching TRBD1. The CDR3 has 14 amino acids. J was trimmed by 4 bases and V by 3 bases; bases with no gene match: 4. Germline CDR1 and CDR2: MNHNS and SASEGT. CDR3 nucleotide sequence: TGTGCCAGCAGTGACAGGGGGCGGGTCACTGAAGCTTTCTTT. This gives the protein CASSDRGRVTEAFF.

This chain uses TRBV7-2 with TRBJ1-2; unclear D gene. CDR1 is SGHTA and CDR2 is FQGNSA in the germline V gene. This CDR3 comprises 11 residues. Trimming removed 1 base from V and 8 bases from J, with 5 bases in between. Here the CDR3 reads CASSLDNGYTF. In DNA, the CDR3 is TGTGCCAGCAGCTTAGACAACGGCTACACCTTC.

This chain links TRBV6-1 with TRBJ2-5; maybe TRBD2 (7 bases). The CDR3 spans 15 residues. CDR1 is MNHNS, CDR2 SASEGT, per germline. With 7 bases removed from V and 0 bases from J, the gap between germline ends came to 15 bases. Here the CDR3 DNA reads TGTGCCAGCACGGGCGGGGGCCTCTACCAAGAGACCCAGTACTTC. Protein product: CASTGGGLYQETQYF.

This chain connects TRBV28 to TRBJ1-2, with D uncertain. V was shortened by 2 bases and J by 10 bases, with 11 bases between the two germline ends. The CDR3 extends over 12 amino acids. Germline CDR1 MDHEN, CDR2 SYDVKM. The CDR3 DNA is TGTGCCAGCAGTTTACTGGTCCGAGACTACACCTTC. Protein: CASSLLVRDYTF.

J is TRBJ2-3 and V is TRBV5-1; 13 nucleotides match TRBD2. V was pared by 4 bases and J by 0 bases, with 8 bases of the junction left unmatched. This CDR3 region has 18 residues. Germline CDR1 reads SGHRS; CDR2 reads YFSETQ. In DNA form, the CDR3 reads TGCGCCAGCAGCGCCGGGACTAGCGGGATTTCTAGCACAGATACGCAGTATTTT. Residues: CASSAGTSGISSTDTQYF.

This clone was seen a few times. The rearrangement uses TRBV11-3 and TRBJ2-2; no firm D call. The germline V gene encodes CDR1 SGHNT and CDR2 YENEEA. This CDR3 spans 14 amino acids. Trimming took 1 base from V and 6 from J, leaving 9 bases between them. CDR3 region: CASSLGASAGELFF. As DNA, the CDR3 is TGTGCCAGCAGCTTAGGCGCTAGTGCCGGGGAGCTGTTTTTT.

The rearrangement uses TRBV5-1 and TRBJ2-2; 7 nucleotides align to TRBD1. The CDR3 covers 15 residues. The V gene end was trimmed by 2 bases and the J gene end by 5 bases; junction bases not matched to a gene: 6. Germline loops: CDR1 SGHRS, CDR2 YFSETQ. The CDR3 protein is CASSLVGGVTGELFF. For the CDR3, the DNA is TGCGCCAGCAGCTTAGTAGGGGGCGTAACCGGGGAGCTGTTTTTT.

The chain has TRBV10-3 and TRBJ2-7; 11 positions agree with TRBD1. The germline gives CDR1 ENHRY, CDR2 SYGVKD. The CDR3 totals 13 residues. The V and J ends lost 6 bases and 4 bases, in that order; junction bases with no gene match: 2. CDR3 in DNA: TGTGCCATCAGGGGACAGGGGGGGTACGAGCAGTACTTC. Amino acids: CAIRGQGGYEQYF.

The chain combines TRBV5-5 with TRBJ2-7; 7 bases line up with TRBD1. V was pared by 2 bases and J by 7 bases, with 3 bases of the junction left unmatched. The CDR3 extends over 12 amino acids. Germline V gene lookup returns CDR1 SGHKS and CDR2 YYEKEE (reference sequence). The CDR3 spells CASSFTGEEQYF. Written as DNA, the CDR3 is TGTGCCAGCAGCTTTACAGGGGAAGAGCAGTACTTC.

V is TRBV4-3 and J is TRBJ2-7; TRBD1 matches 9 bases. The CDR3 is 14 residues long. From germline, CDR1 is LGHNA and CDR2 YSLEER. J was trimmed by 2 bases and V by 1 base; bases with no gene match: 0. The CDR3 region is CASSQGQGAYEQYF. The CDR3 nucleotides read TGCGCCAGCAGCCAAGGACAGGGGGCCTACGAGCAGTACTTC.

The chain links TRBV6-6 to TRBJ2-3, with D possibly TRBD2 on 5 matching bases. With 2 bases removed from V and 3 bases from J, the gap between germline ends came to 9 bases. The CDR3 spans 14 residues. The germline gives CDR1 MNHNY, CDR2 SVGAGI (reference sequence). CDR3 region: CASSYPGETDTQYF. The CDR3 DNA is TGTGCCAGCAGTTACCCCGGGGAGACAGATACGCAGTATTTT.

The J gene is TRBJ2-5, the V gene TRBV7-8; 7 bases match TRBD1. The CDR3 sequence is 13 residues long. Losses at the gene ends were 5 bases for V and 7 bases for J; bases not matched to a gene: 7. Germline V lookup: CDR1 SGHVS, CDR2 FQNEAQ. The CDR3 protein is CASSIQGKVTQYF. The CDR3 DNA reads as TGTGCCAGCAGCATACAGGGGAAAGTGACCCAGTACTTC. The full variable domain, its missing parts supplied by reference TRBV7-8 and TRBJ2-5, is GAGVSQSPRYKVAKRGQDVALRCDPISGHVSLFWYQQALGQGPEFLTYFQNEAQLDKSGLPSDRFFAERPEGSVSTLKIQRTQQEDSAVYLCASSIQGKVTQYFGPGTRLLVL.

The J gene is TRBJ2-3, the V gene TRBV10-3; possible D gene TRBD1, 5 bases. The length of the CDR3 is 12 residues. In germline, CDR1 is ENHRY, CDR2 SYGVKD. CDR3: CATVDQGDTQYF. CDR3 DNA sequence: TGTGCTACCGTGGATCAGGGAGATACGCAGTATTTT.

CDR3 sequence: CASSLAGTGAGGYTF. The CDR3, as DNA: TGTGCCAGCAGCTTAGCAGGGACAGGGGCCGGCGGCTACACCTTC. The V gene is TRBV7-9, the J gene TRBJ1-2, with 10 bases lining up with TRBD1. The germline V gene has CDR1 SEHNR and CDR2 FQNEAQ (reference sequence). CDR3 length: 15 residues. With 0 bases clipped from V and 8 bases from J, the junction kept 6 bases outside the gene matches.

This sequence joins TRBV4-2 and TRBJ1-6; perhaps TRBD1 as D (5 bases). The length of the CDR3 is 14 residues. The V end lost 1 base, the J end lost 6 bases, and 7 bases lay between the germline ends. Germline V gives CDR1 LGHNA, CDR2 YNFKEQ. DNA of the CDR3: TGTGCCAGCAGCCAAGGACAGTCTAATTCACCCCTCCACTTT. Protein product: CASSQGQSNSPLHF.

The chain combines TRBV6-5 with TRBJ2-7; D unresolved. Trimming took 2 bases from V and 2 from J, leaving 10 bases between them. The CDR3 length is 14 residues. The germline V gene encodes CDR1 MNHEY and CDR2 SVGAGI. CDR3 in amino acids: CASSYGQATYEQYF. In DNA, the CDR3 is TGTGCCAGCAGTTACGGTCAGGCAACCTACGAGCAGTACTTC.

The J gene is TRBJ2-1, the V gene TRBV9; 9 nucleotides line up with TRBD2. CDR1 is SGDLS, CDR2 YYNGEE, per germline. V gave up 4 bases and J gave up 5 bases; unmatched junction bases: 7. The CDR3 spans 15 residues. CDR3 DNA: TGTGCCAGCAGCACCGGGACTAGCCCCCACAATGAGCAGTTCTTC. Amino acids: CASSTGTSPHNEQFF.

The chain combines TRBV28 with TRBJ2-7; 9 nucleotides line up with TRBD1. V lost 5 bases to trimming and J lost 2 bases; unmatched junction nucleotides: 10. This CDR3 is built from 16 residues. The germline CDR1 and CDR2 sequences are MDHEN and SYDVKM. CDR3 residues: CASSEEQYRGPYEQYF. CDR3 bases: TGTGCCAGCAGTGAAGAACAATACAGGGGGCCCTACGAGCAGTACTTC.

The chain links TRBV27 to TRBJ1-6, with D maybe TRBD1 (6 bases). The CDR3 loop spans 15 amino acids. The V end was cut by 0 bases, the J end by 12 bases, with 15 bases between. Germline V lookup: CDR1 MNHEY, CDR2 SMNVEV (reference sequence). Written as DNA, the CDR3 is TGTGCCAGCAGTTTATCGATGGGGGCCCATGGACCCCTCCACTTT. It encodes CASSLSMGAHGPLHF.

This rearrangement joins TRBV28 to TRBJ2-3; D unclear. The CDR3 is 13 residues long. Per germline, CDR1 MDHEN and CDR2 SYDVKM. Deletions cut 4 bases from V and 4 bases from J, with 9 bases between. The CDR3: CASSSALSDTQYF. The CDR3 nucleotides are TGTGCCAGCAGTTCTGCGCTGTCAGATACGCAGTATTTT.

The V gene is TRBV4-2, the J gene TRBJ2-1; 7 bases agree with TRBD1. The CDR3 sequence is 15 residues long. Germline CDR1 and CDR2: LGHNA and YNFKEQ. V was pared by 4 bases and J by 7 bases, with 10 bases of the junction left unmatched. The CDR3 DNA sequence: TGTGCCAGCAGCCGCGGACAGGTGGGACGGAATGAGCAGTTCTTC. It encodes CASSRGQVGRNEQFF.